This T cell receptor (beta chain) comes out of a study of T cells in Graves' hyperthyroidism and ophthalmopathy. This clonotype has only a few counts. Germline values: CDR1 DFQATT, CDR2 SNEGSKA (reference sequence). This CDR3 contains 13 residues. After removal of 6 bases from V and 4 bases from J, the junction contained 7 bases not matched to a gene. Amplification targeted TCR beta CDR3 regions from RNA transcripts. With the HTBI primer set, the TCR CDR3 went through a first round of RT-PCR. TCRdb called the multiplex PCR reads again in MiXCR, with one record for every CDR3 protein. The sample holds fewer than 400,000 distinct CDR3 sequences, 20% to 30% seen once. The source of the PBMCs was approximately 10 ml of fresh peripheral blood.

This TCR derives from a man in his fifties with Graves' hyperthyroidism. V gene TRBV20-1 combines with J gene TRBJ2-5; 8 bases align to TRBD2. The sample taken for sequencing was blood. CDR3 in DNA: TGCAGTGCCAGCGAGGCGGGAGGAGAGACCCAGTACTTC. It specifies CSASEAGGETQYF.